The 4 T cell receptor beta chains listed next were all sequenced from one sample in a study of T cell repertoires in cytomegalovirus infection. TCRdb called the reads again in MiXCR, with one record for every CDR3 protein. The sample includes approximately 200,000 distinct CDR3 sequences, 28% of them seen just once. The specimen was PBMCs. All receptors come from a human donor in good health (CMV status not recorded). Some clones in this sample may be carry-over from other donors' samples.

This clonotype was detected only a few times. The CDR3: CASSSWGANQPQHF. DNA of the CDR3: TGTGCCAGCAGCTCCTGGGGGGCTAATCAGCCCCAGCATTTT. This chain uses TRBV5-5 with TRBJ1-5, with a weak D call TRBD1 (6 bases). The CDR3 spans 14 residues. V was trimmed by 3 bases and J by 4 bases, leaving 11 bases between them. The germline V gene encodes CDR1 SGHKS and CDR2 YYEKEE (reference sequence).

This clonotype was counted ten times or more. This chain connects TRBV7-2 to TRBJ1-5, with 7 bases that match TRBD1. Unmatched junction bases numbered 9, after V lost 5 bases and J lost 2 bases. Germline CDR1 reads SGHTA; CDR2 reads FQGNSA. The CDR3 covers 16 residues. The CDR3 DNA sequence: TGTGCCAGCAGCCCTGGGACAGCTAAGGGCAATCAGCCCCAGCATTTT. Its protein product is CASSPGTAKGNQPQHF.

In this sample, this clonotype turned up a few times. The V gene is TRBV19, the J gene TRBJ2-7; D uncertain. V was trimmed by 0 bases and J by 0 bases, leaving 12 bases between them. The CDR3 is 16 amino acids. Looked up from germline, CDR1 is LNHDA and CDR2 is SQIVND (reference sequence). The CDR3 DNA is TGTGCCAGTAGTATAGAGGTAAAGGCCGTCTCCTACGAGCAGTACTTC. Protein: CASSIEVKAVSYEQYF.

The CDR3 here is CASSVEGNTEAFF. The CDR3 coding sequence is TGTGCCAGCAGTGTGGAGGGGAACACTGAAGCTTTCTTT. This rearrangement joins TRBV2 to TRBJ1-1; D not resolved. The CDR3 spans 13 residues. The V gene's germline CDR1 is SNHLY and CDR2 FYNNEI. V lost 4 bases and J 1 base, leaving 7 bases between the germline ends.